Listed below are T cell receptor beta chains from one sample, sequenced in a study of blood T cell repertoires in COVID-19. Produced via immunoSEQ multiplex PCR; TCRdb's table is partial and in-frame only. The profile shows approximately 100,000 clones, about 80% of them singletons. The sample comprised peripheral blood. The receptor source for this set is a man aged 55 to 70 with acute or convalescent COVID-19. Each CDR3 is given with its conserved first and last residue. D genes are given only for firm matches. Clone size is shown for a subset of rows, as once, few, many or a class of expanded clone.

CDR3 DNA: TGTGCCAGTAGTTTCCCCCCGGGACAGGGACTAGCGGTCCCCGGGGAGCTGTTTTTT; CDR3 protein: CASSFPPGQGLAVPGELFF; D gene: TRBD2; V gene: TRBV19; clone size: few; J gene: TRBJ2-2; CDR3 length: 19
CDR3 DNA: TGTGCCAGCAGCCCGGCACCCCAAAAAGTAGGAACAGGGCAGTACTTC; CDR3 protein: CASSPAPQKVGTGQYF; D gene: NA; V gene: TRBV3-1/TRBV3-2; clone size: few; J gene: TRBJ2-4; CDR3 length: 16
CDR3 DNA: TGTGCCACCAGTGATTTCCCCTTAGATGAGAAACGAAAGTTCTTC; CDR3 protein: CATSDFPLDEKRKFF; D gene: NA; V gene: TRBV24-1; clone size: NA; J gene: TRBJ2-1; CDR3 length: 15
CDR3 DNA: TGTGCCAGCAGTGGGACAGGGATGGATACGCAGTATTTT; CDR3 protein: CASSGTGMDTQYF; D gene: TRBD1; V gene: TRBV28; clone size: NA; J gene: TRBJ2-3; CDR3 length: 13
CDR3 DNA: TGCGCCAGCAGCTCGGGTACGATTTGGGAGACCCAGTACTTC; CDR3 protein: CASSSGTIWETQYF; D gene: NA; V gene: TRBV5-1; clone size: NA; J gene: TRBJ2-5; CDR3 length: 14
CDR3 DNA: TGCGCCAGCAGCTTGAATTTCGGGAGCTCCTACAATGAGCAGTTCTTC; CDR3 protein: CASSLNFGSSYNEQFF; D gene: NA; V gene: TRBV5-1; clone size: NA; J gene: TRBJ2-1; CDR3 length: 16
CDR3 DNA: TGTGCCAGCAGCTCCGACAGGGCCTATTCACCCCTCCACTTT; CDR3 protein: CASSSDRAYSPLHF; D gene: TRBD1; V gene: TRBV7-2; clone size: NA; J gene: TRBJ1-6; CDR3 length: 14
CDR3 DNA: TGTGCCAGCTCACCACTAAGTCTCTCGGGTTCTAGCGGGGAATCAGATACGCAGTATTTT; CDR3 protein: CASSPLSLSGSSGESDTQYF; D gene: TRBD2; V gene: TRBV18; clone size: NA; J gene: TRBJ2-3; CDR3 length: 20
CDR3 DNA: TGCGCCAGCAGTTCAGGGGGGCTGTACAATGAGCAGTTCTTC; CDR3 protein: CASSSGGLYNEQFF; D gene: NA; V gene: TRBV10-2; clone size: NA; J gene: TRBJ2-1; CDR3 length: 14
CDR3 DNA: TGTGCCAGCAGCCAAAGAGGGGGCTCTGGAAACACCATATATTTT; CDR3 protein: CASSQRGGSGNTIYF; D gene: NA; V gene: TRBV3-1/TRBV3-2; clone size: few; J gene: TRBJ1-3; CDR3 length: 15
CDR3 DNA: TGTGCCAGCAGTTACAGCTATAGCAATCAGCCCCAGCATTTT; CDR3 protein: CASSYSYSNQPQHF; D gene: NA; V gene: TRBV6-2/TRBV6-3; clone size: NA; J gene: TRBJ1-5; CDR3 length: 14
CDR3 DNA: TGTGCGACGCGAGCGGGAGCTTCTAATGAGCAGTTCTTC; CDR3 protein: CATRAGASNEQFF; D gene: TRBD2; V gene: TRBV3-1/TRBV3-2; clone size: once; J gene: TRBJ2-1; CDR3 length: 13
CDR3 DNA: TGTGCCAGCAGGGGGCGGGACAGGGGGCCTCAGCCCCAGCATTTT; CDR3 protein: CASRGRDRGPQPQHF; D gene: TRBD1; V gene: TRBV2; clone size: NA; J gene: TRBJ1-5; CDR3 length: 15
CDR3 DNA: TGTGCCAGCACCCCCCTAGCGTCTAGCACAGATACGCAGTATTTT; CDR3 protein: CASTPLASSTDTQYF; D gene: NA; V gene: TRBV6-6; clone size: NA; J gene: TRBJ2-3; CDR3 length: 15
CDR3 DNA: TGTGCCAGCAGATCTGACAGGGCGAGGAATCAGCCCCAGCATTTT; CDR3 protein: CASRSDRARNQPQHF; D gene: TRBD1; V gene: TRBV28; clone size: NA; J gene: TRBJ1-5; CDR3 length: 15
CDR3 DNA: TGTGCCTGGACCCCAACGGGATTTCCTGGAAACACCATATATTTT; CDR3 protein: CAWTPTGFPGNTIYF; D gene: NA; V gene: TRBV30; clone size: NA; J gene: TRBJ1-3; CDR3 length: 15
CDR3 DNA: TGTGCCAGCAGCCAAGCTAGCACAGATACGCAGTATTTT; CDR3 protein: CASSQASTDTQYF; D gene: NA; V gene: TRBV14; clone size: NA; J gene: TRBJ2-3; CDR3 length: 13
CDR3 DNA: TGCGCCAGCAGCCTCTGGACAGGGGAGGAGACCCAGTACTTC; CDR3 protein: CASSLWTGEETQYF; D gene: TRBD1; V gene: TRBV5-1; clone size: few; J gene: TRBJ2-5; CDR3 length: 14
CDR3 DNA: TGTGCCAGCAGCGTAGCAAGGACTAGCTCCACAGATACGCAGTATTTT; CDR3 protein: CASSVARTSSTDTQYF; D gene: TRBD2; V gene: TRBV9; clone size: NA; J gene: TRBJ2-3; CDR3 length: 16
CDR3 DNA: TGTGCCAGCAATTACCCCATAGACAGGTTGAAAGCCTACAATGAGCAGTTCTTC; CDR3 protein: CASNYPIDRLKAYNEQFF; D gene: NA; V gene: TRBV6-2/TRBV6-3; clone size: NA; J gene: TRBJ2-1; CDR3 length: 18
CDR3 DNA: TGTGCCAGCAGCCAAGCGGCGGGCGAAAAACTGTTTTTT; CDR3 protein: CASSQAAGEKLFF; D gene: NA; V gene: TRBV3-1/TRBV3-2; clone size: NA; J gene: TRBJ1-4; CDR3 length: 13
CDR3 DNA: TGTGCCAGCAGCCTACTAGCGGGAGGGCCAGCGTCCTACAATGAGCAGTTCTTC; CDR3 protein: CASSLLAGGPASYNEQFF; D gene: TRBD2; V gene: TRBV11-2; clone size: NA; J gene: TRBJ2-1; CDR3 length: 18
CDR3 DNA: TGTGCCAGTAGTATAAATCTAGGAAACACCATATATTTT; CDR3 protein: CASSINLGNTIYF; D gene: NA; V gene: TRBV19; clone size: NA; J gene: TRBJ1-3; CDR3 length: 13
CDR3 DNA: TGTGCCAGCAGTTACGCCCAGGGGGCTCTTGGAAACACCATATATTTT; CDR3 protein: CASSYAQGALGNTIYF; D gene: TRBD1; V gene: TRBV6-6; clone size: NA; J gene: TRBJ1-3; CDR3 length: 16
CDR3 DNA: TGTGCCAGCAGTAGGAGGTGGGGAGACACCGGGGAGCTGTTTTTT; CDR3 protein: CASSRRWGDTGELFF; D gene: NA; V gene: TRBV2; clone size: NA; J gene: TRBJ2-2; CDR3 length: 15
CDR3 DNA: TGTGCCAGCAGCCCTGGGACAGGACACGATAATGAAAAACTGTTTTTT; CDR3 protein: CASSPGTGHDNEKLFF; D gene: TRBD1; V gene: TRBV5-8; clone size: once; J gene: TRBJ1-4; CDR3 length: 16
CDR3 DNA: TGCGCCAGCAGCTTAACACCAAACACTGAAGCTTTCTTT; CDR3 protein: CASSLTPNTEAFF; D gene: NA; V gene: TRBV5-1; clone size: few; J gene: TRBJ1-1; CDR3 length: 13
CDR3 DNA: TGCGCCAGCAGTGTGGACAGGGTAGACTACGAGCAGTACTTC; CDR3 protein: CASSVDRVDYEQYF; D gene: TRBD1; V gene: TRBV10-2; clone size: NA; J gene: TRBJ2-7; CDR3 length: 14
CDR3 DNA: TGTGCCACTTCGACAGAGACGGCTACTGAAGCTTTCTTT; CDR3 protein: CATSTETATEAFF; D gene: NA; V gene: TRBV9; clone size: NA; J gene: TRBJ1-1; CDR3 length: 13